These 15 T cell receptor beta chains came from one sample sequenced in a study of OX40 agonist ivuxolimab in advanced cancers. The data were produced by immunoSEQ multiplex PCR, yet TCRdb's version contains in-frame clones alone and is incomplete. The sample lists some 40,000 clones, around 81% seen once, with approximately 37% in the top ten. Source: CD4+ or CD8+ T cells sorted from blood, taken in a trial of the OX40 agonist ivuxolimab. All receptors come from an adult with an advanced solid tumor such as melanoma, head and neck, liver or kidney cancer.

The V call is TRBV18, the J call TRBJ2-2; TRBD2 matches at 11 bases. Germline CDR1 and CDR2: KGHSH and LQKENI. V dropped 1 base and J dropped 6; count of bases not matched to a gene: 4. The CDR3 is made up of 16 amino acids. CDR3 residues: CASSPQLAGEAGELFF. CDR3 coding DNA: TGTGCCAGCTCACCACAACTAGCGGGAGAGGCCGGGGAGCTGTTTTTT.

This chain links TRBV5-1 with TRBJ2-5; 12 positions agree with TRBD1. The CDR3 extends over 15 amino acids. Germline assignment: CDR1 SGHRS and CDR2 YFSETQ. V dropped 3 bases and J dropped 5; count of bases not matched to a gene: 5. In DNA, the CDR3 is TGCGCCAGCAGCTCCGGGACAGGGGGCGTGGAGACCCAGTACTTC. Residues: CASSSGTGGVETQYF. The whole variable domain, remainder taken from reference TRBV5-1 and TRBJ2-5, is KAGVTQTPRYLIKTRGQQVTLSCSPISGHRSVSWYQQTPGQGLQFLFEYFSETQRNKGNFPGRFSGRQFSNSRSEMNVSTLELGDSALYLCASSSGTGGVETQYFGPGTRLLVL.

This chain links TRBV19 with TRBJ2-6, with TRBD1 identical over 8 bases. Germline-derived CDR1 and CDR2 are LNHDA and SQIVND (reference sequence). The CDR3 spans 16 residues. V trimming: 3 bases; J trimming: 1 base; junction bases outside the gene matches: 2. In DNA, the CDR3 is TGTGCCAGTAGTATCCAGGGGGCGTCTGGGGCCAACGTCCTGACTTTC. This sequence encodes CASSIQGASGANVLTF.

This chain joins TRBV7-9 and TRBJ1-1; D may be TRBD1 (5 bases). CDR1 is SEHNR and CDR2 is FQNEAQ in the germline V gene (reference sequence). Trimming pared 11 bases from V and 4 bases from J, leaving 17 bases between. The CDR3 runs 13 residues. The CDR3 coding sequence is TGTGCCCCCCTGGGGGGGAGGGTCACTGAAGCTTTCTTT. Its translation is CAPLGGRVTEAFF.

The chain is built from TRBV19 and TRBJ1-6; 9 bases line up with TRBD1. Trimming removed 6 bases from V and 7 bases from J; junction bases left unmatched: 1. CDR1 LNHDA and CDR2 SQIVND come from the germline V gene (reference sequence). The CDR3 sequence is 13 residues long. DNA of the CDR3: TGTGCCAGTAGGGACAGGGGAAATTCACCCCTCCACTTT. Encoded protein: CASRDRGNSPLHF.

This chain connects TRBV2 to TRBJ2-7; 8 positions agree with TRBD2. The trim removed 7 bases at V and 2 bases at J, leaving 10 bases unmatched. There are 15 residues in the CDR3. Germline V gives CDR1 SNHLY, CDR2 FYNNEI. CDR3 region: CASTMTSVLTYEQYF. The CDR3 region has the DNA TGTGCCAGCACCATGACTAGCGTATTAACCTACGAGCAGTACTTC.

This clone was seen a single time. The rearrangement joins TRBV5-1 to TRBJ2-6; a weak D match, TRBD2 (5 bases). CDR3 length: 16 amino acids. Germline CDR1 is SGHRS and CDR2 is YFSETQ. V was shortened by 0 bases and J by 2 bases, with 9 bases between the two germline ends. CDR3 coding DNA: TGCGCCAGCAGCTTGGCTGCGGGCCCTGGGGCCAACGTCCTGACTTTC. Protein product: CASSLAAGPGANVLTF.

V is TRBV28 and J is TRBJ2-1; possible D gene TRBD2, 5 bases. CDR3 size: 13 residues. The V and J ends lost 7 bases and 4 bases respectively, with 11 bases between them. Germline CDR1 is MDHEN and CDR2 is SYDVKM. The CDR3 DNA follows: TGTGCCAGCACCTTGGACTTTTACAATGAGCAGTTCTTC. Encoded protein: CASTLDFYNEQFF.

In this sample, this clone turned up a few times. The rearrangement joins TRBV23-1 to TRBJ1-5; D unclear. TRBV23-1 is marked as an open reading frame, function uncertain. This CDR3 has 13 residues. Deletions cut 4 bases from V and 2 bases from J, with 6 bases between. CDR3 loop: CASSPARNQPQHF. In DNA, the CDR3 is TGCGCCAGCAGTCCGGCCCGCAATCAGCCCCAGCATTTT.

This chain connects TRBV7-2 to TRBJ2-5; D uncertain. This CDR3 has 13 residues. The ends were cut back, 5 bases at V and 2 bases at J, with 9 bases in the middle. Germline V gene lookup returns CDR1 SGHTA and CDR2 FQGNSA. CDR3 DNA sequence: TGTGCCAGCAGCATAGGGCGGCAAGAGACCCAGTACTTC. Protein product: CASSIGRQETQYF. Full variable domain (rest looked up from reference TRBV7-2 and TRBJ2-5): GAGVSQSPSNKVTEKGKDVELRCDPISGHTALYWYRQSLGQGLEFLIYFQGNSAPDKSGLPSDRFSAERTGGSVSTLTIQRTQQEDSAVYLCASSIGRQETQYFGPGTRLLVL.

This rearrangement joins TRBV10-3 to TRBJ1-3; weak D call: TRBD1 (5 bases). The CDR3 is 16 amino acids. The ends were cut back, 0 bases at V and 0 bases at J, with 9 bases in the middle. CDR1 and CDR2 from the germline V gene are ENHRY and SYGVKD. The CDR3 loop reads CAISESRGGSGNTIYF. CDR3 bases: TGTGCCATCAGTGAGTCTAGGGGAGGCTCTGGAAACACCATATATTTT.

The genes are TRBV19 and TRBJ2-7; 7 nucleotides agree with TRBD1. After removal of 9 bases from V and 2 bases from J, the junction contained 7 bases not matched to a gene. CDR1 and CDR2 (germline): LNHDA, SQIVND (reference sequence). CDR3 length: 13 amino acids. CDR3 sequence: CASSSGQPYEQYF. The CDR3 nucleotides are TGTGCCAGCTCCTCGGGACAGCCCTACGAGCAGTACTTC.

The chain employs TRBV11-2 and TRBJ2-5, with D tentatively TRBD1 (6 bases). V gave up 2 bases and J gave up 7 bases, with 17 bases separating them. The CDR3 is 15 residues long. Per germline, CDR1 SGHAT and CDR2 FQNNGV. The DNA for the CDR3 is TGTGCCAGCAGCTTAATTTTGGGACAAGCCGGGACCCAGTACTTC. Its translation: CASSLILGQAGTQYF.

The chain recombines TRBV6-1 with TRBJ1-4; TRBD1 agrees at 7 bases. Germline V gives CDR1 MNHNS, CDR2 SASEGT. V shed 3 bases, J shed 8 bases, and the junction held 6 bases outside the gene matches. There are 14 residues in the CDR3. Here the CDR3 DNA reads TGTGCCAGCAGTGATTGGACAGGTGGCGAAAAACTGTTTTTT. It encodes CASSDWTGGEKLFF.

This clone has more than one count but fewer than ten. Here the CDR3 reads CASSPNPRFGYTF. The CDR3 DNA reads TGTGCCAGCTCACCAAACCCAAGGTTTGGCTACACCTTC. The chain recombines TRBV18 with TRBJ1-2; D not resolved. CDR3 size: 13 residues. Trimming removed 2 bases from V and 7 bases from J, with 11 bases in between. The germline CDR1 and CDR2 sequences are KGHSH and LQKENI.